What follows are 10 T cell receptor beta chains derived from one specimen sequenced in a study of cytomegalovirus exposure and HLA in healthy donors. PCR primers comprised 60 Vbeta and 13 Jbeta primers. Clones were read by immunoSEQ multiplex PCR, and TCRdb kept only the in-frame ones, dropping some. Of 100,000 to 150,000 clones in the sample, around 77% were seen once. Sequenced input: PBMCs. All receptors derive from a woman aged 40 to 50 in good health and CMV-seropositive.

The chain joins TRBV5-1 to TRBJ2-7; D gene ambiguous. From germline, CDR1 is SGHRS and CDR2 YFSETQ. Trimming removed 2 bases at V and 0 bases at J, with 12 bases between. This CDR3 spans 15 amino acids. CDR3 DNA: TGCGCCAGCAGCTTTGAGCACTCAACCTCCTACGAGCAGTACTTC. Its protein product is CASSFEHSTSYEQYF.

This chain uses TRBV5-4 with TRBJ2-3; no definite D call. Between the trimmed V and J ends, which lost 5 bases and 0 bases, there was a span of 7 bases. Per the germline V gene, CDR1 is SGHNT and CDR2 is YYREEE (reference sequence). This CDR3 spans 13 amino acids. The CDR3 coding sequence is TGTGCCAGCAGACCGACTAGCACAGATACGCAGTATTTT. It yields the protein CASRPTSTDTQYF.

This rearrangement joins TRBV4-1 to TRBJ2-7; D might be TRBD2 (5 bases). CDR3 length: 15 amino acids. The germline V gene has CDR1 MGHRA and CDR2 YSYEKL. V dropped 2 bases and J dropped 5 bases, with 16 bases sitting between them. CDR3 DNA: TGCGCCAGCAGCCAATTGGCTAGCTACCCCAACGAGCAGTACTTC. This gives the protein CASSQLASYPNEQYF.

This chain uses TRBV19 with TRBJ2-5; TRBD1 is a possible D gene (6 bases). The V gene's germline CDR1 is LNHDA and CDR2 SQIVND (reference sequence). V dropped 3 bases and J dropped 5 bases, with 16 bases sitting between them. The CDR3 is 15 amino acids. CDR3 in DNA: TGTGCCAGTAGTATTTGGGGAAACAGGGATGAGACCCAGTACTTC. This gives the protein CASSIWGNRDETQYF.

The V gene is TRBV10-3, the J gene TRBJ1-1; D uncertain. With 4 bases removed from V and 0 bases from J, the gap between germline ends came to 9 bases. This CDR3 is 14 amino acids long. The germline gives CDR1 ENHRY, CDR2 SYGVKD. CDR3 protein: CAISARAMNTEAFF. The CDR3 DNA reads TGTGCCATCAGTGCGCGGGCGATGAACACTGAAGCTTTCTTT.

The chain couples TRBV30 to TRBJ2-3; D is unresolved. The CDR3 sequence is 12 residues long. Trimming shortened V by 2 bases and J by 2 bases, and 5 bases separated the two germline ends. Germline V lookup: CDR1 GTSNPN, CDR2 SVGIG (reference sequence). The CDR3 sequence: CAWSLSTDTQYF. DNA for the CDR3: TGTGCCTGGAGTTTATCCACAGATACGCAGTATTTT. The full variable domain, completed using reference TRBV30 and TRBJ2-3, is SQTIHQWPATLVQPVGSPLSLECTVEGTSNPNLYWYRQAAGRGLQLLFYSVGIGQISSEVPQNLSASRPQDRQFILSSKKLLLSDSGFYLCAWSLSTDTQYFGPGTRLTVL.

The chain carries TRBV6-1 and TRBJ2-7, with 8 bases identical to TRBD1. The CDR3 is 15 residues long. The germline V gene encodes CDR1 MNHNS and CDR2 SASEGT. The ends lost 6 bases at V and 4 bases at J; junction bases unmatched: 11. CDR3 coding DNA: TGTGCCAGCAGCCGAGCATGGGACAGGAATTACGAGCAGTACTTC. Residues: CASSRAWDRNYEQYF.

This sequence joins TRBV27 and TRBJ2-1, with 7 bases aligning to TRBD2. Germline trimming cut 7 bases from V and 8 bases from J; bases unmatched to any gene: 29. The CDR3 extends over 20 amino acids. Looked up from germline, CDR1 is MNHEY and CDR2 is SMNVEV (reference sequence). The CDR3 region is CASIPRRGPGGRESLYEQFF. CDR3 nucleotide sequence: TGTGCCAGCATTCCCCGAAGGGGACCCGGCGGGCGGGAGTCTTTGTATGAGCAGTTCTTC.

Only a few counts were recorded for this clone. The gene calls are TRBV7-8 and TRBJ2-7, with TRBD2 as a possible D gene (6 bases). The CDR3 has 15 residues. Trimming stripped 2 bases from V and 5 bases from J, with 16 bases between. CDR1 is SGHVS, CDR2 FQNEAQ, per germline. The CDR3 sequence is CASSLLGRLKDEQYF. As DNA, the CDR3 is TGTGCCAGCAGCTTACTTGGGAGGCTAAAAGACGAGCAGTACTTC. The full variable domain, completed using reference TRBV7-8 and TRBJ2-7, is GAGVSQSPRYKVAKRGQDVALRCDPISGHVSLFWYQQALGQGPEFLTYFQNEAQLDKSGLPSDRFFAERPEGSVSTLKIQRTQQEDSAVYLCASSLLGRLKDEQYFGPGTRLTVT.

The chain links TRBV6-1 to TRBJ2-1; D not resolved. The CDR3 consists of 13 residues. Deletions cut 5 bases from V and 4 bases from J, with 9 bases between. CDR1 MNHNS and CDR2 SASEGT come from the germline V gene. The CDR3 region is CASSQTYYNEQFF. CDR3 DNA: TGTGCCAGCAGTCAGACTTATTACAATGAGCAGTTCTTC.